This TCR beta chain was captured by sequencing in a study of blood T cell repertoires in COVID-19. Overall study: Nucleic acid was either cDNA or gDNA, and it came from T cells, B-cell-depleted T cells, or PBMCs.

In the authors' methods: Amplifying reference gene primers gave estimates of nucleated cell counts. Using immunoSEQ multiplex PCR, the repertoire was profiled, and TCRdb retains in-frame clones only, with some absent. Clone size and the V and J calls come from that table; the DNA yielded D and trimming. The sample has 150,000 to 200,000 clones, roughly 85% seen once. Researchers sorted participants into cohorts using their self-reported clinical history. Donors in Cohort 3 counted as recovered after two negative PCRs, clearance, or symptom resolution. The germline V gene has CDR1 SGHNT and CDR2 YYREEE (reference sequence). The length of the CDR3 is 15 residues. V lost 7 bases to trimming and J lost 5 bases; unmatched junction nucleotides: 9.

The V gene is TRBV5-4, the J gene TRBJ1-1, with 12 nucleotides matching TRBD1. Sample: PBMCs or T cells enriched from blood (not recorded which). This sequence originates from a man aged 40-49 years who had recovered from COVID-19. The CDR3: CASGTGGTQGTEAFF. The CDR3 DNA is TGTGCCAGCGGGACAGGGGGCACCCAAGGGACTGAAGCTTTCTTT.